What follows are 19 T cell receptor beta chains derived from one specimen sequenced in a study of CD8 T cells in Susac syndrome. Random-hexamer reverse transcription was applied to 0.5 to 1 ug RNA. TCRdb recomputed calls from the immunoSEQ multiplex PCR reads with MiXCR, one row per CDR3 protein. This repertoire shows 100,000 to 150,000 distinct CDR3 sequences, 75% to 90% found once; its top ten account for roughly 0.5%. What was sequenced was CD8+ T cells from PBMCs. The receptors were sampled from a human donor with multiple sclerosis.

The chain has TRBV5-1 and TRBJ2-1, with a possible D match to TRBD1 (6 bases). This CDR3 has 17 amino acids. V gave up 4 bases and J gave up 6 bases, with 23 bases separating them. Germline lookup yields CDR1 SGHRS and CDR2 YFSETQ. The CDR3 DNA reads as TGCGCCAGCAGCGCCGCAGTAAAGACAGGTGGTTCCAATGAGCAGTTCTTC. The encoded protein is CASSAAVKTGGSNEQFF.

Here the CDR3 DNA reads TGTGCCAGCAGCGCCTCTCGGAATACGCAGTATTTT. Protein sequence: CASSASRNTQYF. The V and J genes are TRBV9 and TRBJ2-3, with D unresolved. This CDR3 is 12 amino acids long. Germline assignment: CDR1 SGDLS and CDR2 YYNGEE. The V gene lost 3 bases and the J gene lost 7 bases, with 9 bases spanning the gap.

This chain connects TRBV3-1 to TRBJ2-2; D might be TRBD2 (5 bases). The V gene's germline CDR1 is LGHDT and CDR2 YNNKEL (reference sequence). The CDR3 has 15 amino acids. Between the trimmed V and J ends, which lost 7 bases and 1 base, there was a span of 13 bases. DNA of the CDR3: TGTGCCAGCACGTCAATCGGGGAGAACACCGGGGAGCTGTTTTTT. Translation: CASTSIGENTGELFF.

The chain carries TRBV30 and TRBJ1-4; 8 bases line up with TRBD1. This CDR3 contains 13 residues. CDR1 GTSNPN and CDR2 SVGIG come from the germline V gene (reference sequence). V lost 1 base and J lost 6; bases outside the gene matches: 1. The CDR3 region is CAWSGQGYEKLFF. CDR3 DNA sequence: TGTGCCTGGAGTGGACAGGGGTATGAAAAACTGTTTTTT.

The CDR3: CASSLESPYGYTF. As DNA, the CDR3 is TGCGCCAGCAGCTTGGAGTCACCCTATGGCTACACCTTC. The genes are TRBV5-1 and TRBJ1-2; D is ambiguous. The germline gives CDR1 SGHRS, CDR2 YFSETQ. Trimming removed 0 bases at V and 4 bases at J, with 7 bases between. The CDR3 is made up of 13 amino acids. The full variable domain, completed using reference TRBV5-1 and TRBJ1-2, is KAGVTQTPRYLIKTRGQQVTLSCSPISGHRSVSWYQQTPGQGLQFLFEYFSETQRNKGNFPGRFSGRQFSNSRSEMNVSTLELGDSALYLCASSLESPYGYTFGSGTRLTVV.

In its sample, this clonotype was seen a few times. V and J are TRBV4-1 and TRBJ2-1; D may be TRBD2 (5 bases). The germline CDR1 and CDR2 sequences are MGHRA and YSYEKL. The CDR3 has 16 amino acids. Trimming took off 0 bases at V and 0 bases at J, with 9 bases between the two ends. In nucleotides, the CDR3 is TGCGCCAGCAGCCAAGAAAGCGGAAGCTCCTACAATGAGCAGTTCTTC. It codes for CASSQESGSSYNEQFF.

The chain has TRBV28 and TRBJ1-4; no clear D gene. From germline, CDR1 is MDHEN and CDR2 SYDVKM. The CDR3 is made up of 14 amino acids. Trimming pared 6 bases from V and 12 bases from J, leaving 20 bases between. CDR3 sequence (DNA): TGTGCCAGCAGAGAGGACGGGCTTTCTAGGGAACTGTTTTTT. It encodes CASREDGLSRELFF.

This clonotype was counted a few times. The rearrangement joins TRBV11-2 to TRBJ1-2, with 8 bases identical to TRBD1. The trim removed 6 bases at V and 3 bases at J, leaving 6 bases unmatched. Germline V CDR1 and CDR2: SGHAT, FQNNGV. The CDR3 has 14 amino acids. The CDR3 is CASSSLDRDYGYTF. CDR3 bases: TGTGCCAGCAGTTCCCTGGACAGGGACTATGGCTACACCTTC. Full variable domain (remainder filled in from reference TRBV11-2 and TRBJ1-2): EAGVAQSPRYKIIEKRQSVAFWCNPISGHATLYWYQQILGQGPKLLIQFQNNGVVDDSQLPKDRFSAERLKGVDSTLKIQPAKLEDSAVYLCASSSLDRDYGYTFGSGTRLTVV.

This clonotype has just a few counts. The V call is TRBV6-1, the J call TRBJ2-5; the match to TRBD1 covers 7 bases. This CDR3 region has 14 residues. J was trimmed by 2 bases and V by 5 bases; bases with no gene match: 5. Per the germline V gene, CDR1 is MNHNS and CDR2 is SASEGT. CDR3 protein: CASSISDRQETQYF. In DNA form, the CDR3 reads TGTGCCAGCAGTATCTCGGACAGGCAAGAGACCCAGTACTTC.

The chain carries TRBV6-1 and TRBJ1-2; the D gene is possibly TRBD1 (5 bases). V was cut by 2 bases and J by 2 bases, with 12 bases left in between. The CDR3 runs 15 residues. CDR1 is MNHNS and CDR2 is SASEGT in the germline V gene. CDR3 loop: CASSEYGDGNYGYTF. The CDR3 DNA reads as TGTGCCAGCAGTGAATACGGGGACGGGAACTATGGCTACACCTTC.

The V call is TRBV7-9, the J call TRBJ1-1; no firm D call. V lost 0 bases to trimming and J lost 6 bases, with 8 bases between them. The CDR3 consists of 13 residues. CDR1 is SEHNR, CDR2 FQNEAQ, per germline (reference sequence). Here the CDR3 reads CASSLAQTAEAFF. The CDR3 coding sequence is TGTGCCAGCAGCTTAGCGCAAACGGCTGAAGCTTTCTTT.

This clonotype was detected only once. CDR3 in DNA: TGCGCCAGCAGCTTGCTGCCGGCCTACGAGCAGTACGTC. It specifies CASSLLPAYEQYV. The chain joins TRBV5-1 to TRBJ2-7; D uncertain. Trimming cost V 1 base and J 2 bases, with 7 bases left between them. This CDR3 is built from 13 residues. Germline loops: CDR1 SGHRS, CDR2 YFSETQ.

DNA for the CDR3: TGCAGCGCGGCGGACGGGTACTACGAGCAGTACTTC. Its translation: CSAADGYYEQYF. The chain employs TRBV29-1 and TRBJ2-7; D remains ambiguous. CDR1 and CDR2 from the germline V gene are SQVTM and ANQGSEA. V was pared by 7 bases and J by 3 bases, with 13 bases between. CDR3 size: 12 residues.

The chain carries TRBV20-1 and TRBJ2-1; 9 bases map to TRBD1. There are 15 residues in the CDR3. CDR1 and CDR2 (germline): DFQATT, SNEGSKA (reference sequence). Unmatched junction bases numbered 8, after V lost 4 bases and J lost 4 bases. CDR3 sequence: CSAISGTGLYNEQFF. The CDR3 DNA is TGCAGTGCTATCTCCGGGACAGGGCTTTACAATGAGCAGTTCTTC.

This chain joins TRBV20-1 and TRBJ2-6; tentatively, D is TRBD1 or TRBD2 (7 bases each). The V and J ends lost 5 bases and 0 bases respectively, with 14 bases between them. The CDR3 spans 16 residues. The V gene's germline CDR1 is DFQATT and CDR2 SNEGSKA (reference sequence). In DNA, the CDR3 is TGCAGTGCTGCAGGGGGGGGCCTCTCTGGGGCCAACGTCCTGACTTTC. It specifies CSAAGGGLSGANVLTF.

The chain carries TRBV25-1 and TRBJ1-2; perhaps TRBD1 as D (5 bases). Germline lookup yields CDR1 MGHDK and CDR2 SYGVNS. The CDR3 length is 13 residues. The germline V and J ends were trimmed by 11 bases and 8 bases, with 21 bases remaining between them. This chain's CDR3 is CAVWGGLLGGYTF. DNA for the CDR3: TGTGCCGTCTGGGGGGGACTTCTAGGAGGCTACACCTTC.

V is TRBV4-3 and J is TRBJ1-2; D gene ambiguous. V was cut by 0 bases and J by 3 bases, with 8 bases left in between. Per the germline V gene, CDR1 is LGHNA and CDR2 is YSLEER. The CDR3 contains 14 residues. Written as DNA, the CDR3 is TGCGCCAGCAGCCAAGAGGACGGATACTATGGCTACACCTTC. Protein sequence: CASSQEDGYYGYTF.

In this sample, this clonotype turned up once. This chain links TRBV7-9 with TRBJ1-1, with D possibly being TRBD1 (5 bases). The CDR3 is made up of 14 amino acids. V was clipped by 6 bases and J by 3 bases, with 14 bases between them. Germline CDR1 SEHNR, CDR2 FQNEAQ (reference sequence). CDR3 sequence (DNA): TGTGCCAGCAGATTCGCTCAGGGCCACACTGAAGCTTTCTTT. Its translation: CASRFAQGHTEAFF. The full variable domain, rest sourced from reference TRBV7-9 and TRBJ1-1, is DTGVSQNPRHKITKRGQNVTFRCDPISEHNRLYWYRQTLGQGPEFLTYFQNEAQLEKSRLLSDRFSAERPKGSFSTLEIQRTEQGDSAMYLCASRFAQGHTEAFFGQGTRLTVV.

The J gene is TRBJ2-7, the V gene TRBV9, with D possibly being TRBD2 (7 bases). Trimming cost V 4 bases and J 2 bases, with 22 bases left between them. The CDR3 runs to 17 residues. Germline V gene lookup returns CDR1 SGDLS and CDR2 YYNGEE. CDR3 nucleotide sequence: TGTGCCAGCAGCCAGACCGACCAGGGGACTAATGCCTACGAGCAGTACTTC. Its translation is CASSQTDQGTNAYEQYF.